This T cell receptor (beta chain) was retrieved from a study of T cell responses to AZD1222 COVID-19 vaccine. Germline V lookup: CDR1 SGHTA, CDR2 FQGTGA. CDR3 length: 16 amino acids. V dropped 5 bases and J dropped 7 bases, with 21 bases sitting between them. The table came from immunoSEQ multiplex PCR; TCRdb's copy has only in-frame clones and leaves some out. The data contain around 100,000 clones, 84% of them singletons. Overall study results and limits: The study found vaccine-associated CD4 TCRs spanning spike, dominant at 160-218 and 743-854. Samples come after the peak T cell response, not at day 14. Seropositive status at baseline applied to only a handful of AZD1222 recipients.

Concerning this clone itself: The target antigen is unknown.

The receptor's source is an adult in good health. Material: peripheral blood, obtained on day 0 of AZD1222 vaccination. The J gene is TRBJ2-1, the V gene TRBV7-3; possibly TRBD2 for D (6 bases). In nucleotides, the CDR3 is TGTGCCAGCAGCGAGTCCCGACCGGGAGCTAGTAATGAGCAGTTCTTC. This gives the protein CASSESRPGASNEQFF.